The present TCR beta chain was sequenced within a study of T cells in Graves' hyperthyroidism and ophthalmopathy. General study results and limits: Most clonotypes expanded in thyroid above 0.001 were likewise present in blood.

The CDR3 regions of TCR beta were amplified from RNA transcripts. The TCR CDR3 first-round RT-PCR relied on the HTBI primer set. TCRdb analysed the multiplex PCR reads with MiXCR anew, one entry per CDR3 protein. Among some 270,000 distinct CDR3 sequences listed, approximately 13% were seen once. Stable Graves' hyperthyroidism denoted no ophthalmopathy progression over 18 months. Those with hyperthyroidism were 18 to 65 years old, newly diagnosed, and ill for under 2 months. Details on this clonotype: What it binds is not known.

Trimming shortened V by 1 base and J by 6 bases, and 16 bases separated the two germline ends. Looked up from germline, CDR1 is SEHNR and CDR2 is FQNEAQ (reference sequence). The CDR3 runs to 16 residues. The sample was blood. The origin of this receptor is a woman aged 40-49 years with Graves' hyperthyroidism. The chain uses TRBV7-9 and TRBJ1-5; possibly TRBD1 for D (6 bases). The chain's CDR3 is CASSLVWQGLGQPQHF. CDR3 DNA: TGTGCCAGCAGCTTAGTATGGCAGGGGCTTGGTCAGCCCCAGCATTTT.